These 4 T cell receptor beta chains came from one sample sequenced in a study of neurological immune-mediated disorders. MiXCR was run by TCRdb on the 5' RACE reads, yielding one entry per CDR3 protein. The sample has 55,000 to 75,000 distinct CDR3 sequences; under 3% are singletons. Sequencing was performed on PBMCs. The receptor source for this set is a man between 45 and 60 years old with multiple sclerosis.

This clonotype was counted at least ten times. This chain connects TRBV24-1 to TRBJ1-2; D gene uncertain. Germline lookup yields CDR1 KGHDR and CDR2 SFDVKD. The V and J ends lost 1 base and 8 bases respectively, with 7 bases between them. The CDR3 sequence is 12 residues long. The CDR3 spells CATSDFGFGYTF. DNA of the CDR3: TGTGCCACCAGTGATTTCGGCTTCGGCTACACCTTC.

This clonotype was seen ten or more times. The rearrangement joins TRBV20-1 to TRBJ2-1, with D possibly TRBD1 on 6 matching bases. This CDR3 has 13 amino acids. With 3 bases removed from V and 7 bases from J, the gap between germline ends came to 13 bases. Germline V CDR1 and CDR2: DFQATT, SNEGSKA (reference sequence). The CDR3 bases are TGCAGTGCTAGTTTGGGTGACAGGAATGAGCAGTTCTTC. Translation: CSASLGDRNEQFF.

This clonotype was detected ten times or more. The V gene is TRBV11-2, the J gene TRBJ2-3; D gene uncertain. This CDR3 comprises 13 residues. Trimming pared 1 base from V and 4 bases from J, leaving 6 bases between. The germline gives CDR1 SGHAT, CDR2 FQNNGV. DNA of the CDR3: TGTGCCAGCAGCTTAGGGGTTGCAGATACGCAGTATTTT. This gives the protein CASSLGVADTQYF.

This clonotype was detected many times. The chain joins TRBV27 to TRBJ1-1; maybe TRBD1 (5 bases). Germline CDR1 and CDR2: MNHEY and SMNVEV (reference sequence). The CDR3 contains 15 residues. Between the trimmed V and J ends, which lost 2 bases and 0 bases, there was a span of 10 bases. The CDR3 region is CASSLKTAMNTEAFF. The CDR3 DNA reads TGTGCCAGCAGTTTAAAGACAGCGATGAACACTGAAGCTTTCTTT.